Sequencing of this T cell receptor (beta chain) was carried out in a study of blood T cell repertoires in COVID-19. Looking at the study overall: PBMCs, B-cell-depleted T cells, or T cells were the source of the cDNA or gDNA that made up the material.

This clone was counted once. This CDR3 has 18 residues. Germline CDR1 reads LGHDT; CDR2 reads YNNKEL (reference sequence). Trimming cost V 0 bases and J 2 bases; bases outside gene matches: 9. Enrollment of patients from Seattle took place during active infection, with longitudinal follow-up. In the study's own analysis: Reference gene primer amplification yielded estimated nucleated cell counts. The data were produced by immunoSEQ multiplex PCR, yet TCRdb's version contains in-frame clones alone and is incomplete. V and J calls and clone size are given by that table; D and trimming were obtained from the DNA. The sample has 500,000 to 600,000 clones, about 88% seen once.

Material: peripheral blood. This receptor was taken from a woman aged 45-65 years with COVID-19, enrolled during active disease. J is TRBJ2-2 and V is TRBV3-1 (or the pseudogene TRBV3-2); 7 bases align to TRBD1. The CDR3 sequence: CASSQDRWAGGNTGELFF. CDR3 DNA sequence: TGTGCCAGCAGCCAAGATAGGTGGGCAGGGGGAAACACCGGGGAGCTGTTTTTT.